These 10 T cell receptor beta chains originate from one sample sequenced in a study of T-cell memory formation after mild COVID-19. TCRdb recomputed calls from the 5' RACE reads with MiXCR, one row per CDR3 protein. This table holds some 340,000 distinct CDR3 sequences, 10% to 15% found once. The specimen was PBMCs or a T cell subset sorted from them (not recorded which). The receptors come from a young man who had mild COVID-19 (a few samples of this study predate the infection). Cell type and time point are not known.

This clonotype has only a few counts. The CDR3 is CASRRQALYNEQFF. The DNA for the CDR3 is TGTGCCAGCAGAAGGCAGGCCCTATACAATGAGCAGTTCTTC. This rearrangement joins TRBV12-3 or TRBV12-4 to TRBJ2-1; D gene uncertain. The CDR3 has 14 residues. V gave up 6 bases and J gave up 4 bases, with 13 bases separating them.

The J gene is TRBJ2-4, the V gene TRBV7-9; D remains unclear. This CDR3 is 17 amino acids long. Trimming stripped 5 bases from V and 2 bases from J, with 19 bases between. Germline CDR1 is SEHNR and CDR2 is FQNEAQ (reference sequence). CDR3 coding DNA: TGTGCCAGCAGCCCCCCCCAGTCTGAGGTGCCCAAAAACATTCAGTACTTC. This codes for CASSPPQSEVPKNIQYF.

This clonotype showed up just a few times. The chain recombines TRBV5-6 with TRBJ2-7; perhaps TRBD1 as D (5 bases). CDR3 size: 14 residues. Per the germline V gene, CDR1 is SGHDT and CDR2 is YYEEEE. V shed 6 bases and J shed 2 bases, with 15 bases lying between them. This CDR3 reads CASTGQGFTYEQYV. The CDR3 bases are TGTGCCAGCACAGGGCAGGGCTTTACCTACGAGCAGTACGTC.

This chain uses TRBV4-3 with TRBJ1-6, with D hard to call. The CDR3 length is 14 residues. Germline assignment: CDR1 LGHNA and CDR2 YSLEER. Trimming took off 5 bases at V and 6 bases at J, with 11 bases between the two ends. CDR3: CASSGRSGNSPLHF. CDR3 DNA: TGCGCCAGCAGCGGACGCTCGGGTAATTCACCCCTCCACTTT.

This clonotype was counted between two and nine times. The CDR3 sequence: CASRTDPSRDNRPGQYV. The CDR3, as DNA: TGCGCCAGCCGAACGGATCCCTCCCGGGACAACCGGCCTGGGCAGTACGTC. V gene TRBV5-1 combines with J gene TRBJ2-7; the D gene is possibly TRBD1 (6 bases). The CDR3 spans 17 residues. Germline lookup yields CDR1 SGHRS and CDR2 YFSETQ. V lost 7 bases, J lost 9 bases, and 32 bases lay in between.

The chain couples TRBV2 to TRBJ2-5; D remains ambiguous. Germline CDR1 is SNHLY and CDR2 is FYNNEI. CDR3 length: 13 residues. Trimming took 6 bases from V and 0 from J, leaving 8 bases between them. The CDR3 protein is CASRGINQETQYF. The CDR3, as DNA: TGTGCCAGCAGGGGGATAAACCAAGAGACCCAGTACTTC. The full variable domain, its missing parts supplied by reference TRBV2 and TRBJ2-5, is EPEVTQTPSHQVTQMGQEVILRCVPISNHLYFYWYRQILGQKVEFLVSFYNNEISEKSEIFDDQFSVERPDGSNFTLKIRSTKLEDSAMYFCASRGINQETQYFGPGTRLLVL.

The J gene is TRBJ2-7, the V gene TRBV6-5; 7 positions agree with TRBD1. With V trimmed by 0 bases and J by 7 bases, 9 bases remained unmatched. CDR3 length: 15 residues. Germline V gene data show CDR1 as MNHEY and CDR2 as SVGAGI. The chain's CDR3 is CASSYSRGTDPEQYF. In DNA form, the CDR3 reads TGTGCCAGCAGTTACTCGAGGGGGACAGACCCAGAGCAGTACTTC.

J is TRBJ2-2 and V is TRBV20-1, with D possibly being TRBD1 (5 bases). The CDR3 has 14 residues. CDR1 and CDR2 (germline): DFQATT, SNEGSKA (reference sequence). Trimming removed 4 bases from V and 1 base from J, with 10 bases in between. CDR3 nucleotides: TGCAGTGCTACCCCAGACAGGAACACCGGGGAGCTGTTTTTT. This encodes CSATPDRNTGELFF.

In its sample, this clonotype was seen many times. V gene TRBV5-1 combines with J gene TRBJ2-7, with 7 bases identical to TRBD1. The germline CDR1 and CDR2 sequences are SGHRS and YFSETQ. Trimming took 0 bases from V and 2 from J; bases not matched to a gene: 5. The CDR3 has 15 amino acids. DNA for the CDR3: TGCGCCAGCAGCTTGGCTCGGACAGGCCCCTACGAGCAGTACTTC. It is translated as CASSLARTGPYEQYF.

This clonotype was seen ten or more times. CDR3 in amino acids: CSVLDRVKTQYF. DNA of the CDR3: TGCAGCGTGCTGGACAGGGTAAAGACCCAGTACTTC. The genes are TRBV29-1 and TRBJ2-5, with TRBD1 identical over 8 bases. The CDR3 consists of 12 residues. The J segment lost 6 bases and the V segment lost 6 bases, leaving 6 bases of the junction unmatched. Germline loops: CDR1 SQVTM, CDR2 ANQGSEA. Using reference TRBV29-1 and TRBJ2-5 for the parts outside the CDR3, the full variable domain is SAVISQKPSRDICQRGTSLTIQCQVDSQVTMMFWYRQQPGQSLTLIATANQGSEATYESGFVIDKFPISRPNLTFSTLTVSNMSPEDSSIYLCSVLDRVKTQYFGPGTRLLVL.